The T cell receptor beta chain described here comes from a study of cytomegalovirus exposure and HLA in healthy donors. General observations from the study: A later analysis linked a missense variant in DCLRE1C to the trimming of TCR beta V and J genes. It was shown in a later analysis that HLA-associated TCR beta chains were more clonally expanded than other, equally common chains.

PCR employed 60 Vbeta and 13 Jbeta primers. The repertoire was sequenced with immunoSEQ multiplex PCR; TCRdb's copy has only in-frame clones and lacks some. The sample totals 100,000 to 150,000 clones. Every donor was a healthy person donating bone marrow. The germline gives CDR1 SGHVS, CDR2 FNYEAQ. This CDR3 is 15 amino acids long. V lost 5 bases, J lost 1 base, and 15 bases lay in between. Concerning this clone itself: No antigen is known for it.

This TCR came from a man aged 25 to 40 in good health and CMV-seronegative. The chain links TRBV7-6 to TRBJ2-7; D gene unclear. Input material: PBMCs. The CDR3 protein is CASSQSFSRSYEQYF. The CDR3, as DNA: TGTGCCAGCAGCCAAAGTTTTTCCAGGTCCTACGAGCAGTACTTC.